This T cell receptor beta chain is from a study of lymphopenia after photon versus proton radiotherapy (dated by TCRdb to the late 2010s). Looking at the study overall: The study compared the immunological effects of photon versus proton radiation therapy in patients with gastrointestinal tumors who developed high-grade lymphopenia. The cohort included roughly 18 patients with gastrointestinal tumors who developed lymphopenia after receiving either photon or proton therapy. The study aimed to characterize how the two radiation modalities differ in their impact on the immune system. What the authors observed across the whole study: Once the lymphocyte count had reached its nadir, the repertoires of photon-treated patients showed oligoclonal expansion, particularly of CD8+ Temra cells, and this expansion drove the decline in diversity. The survival association was assessed only in patients who died, and better survival with proton therapy was presented by the authors as a possibility rather than a demonstrated result. Across the cohort, a larger post-nadir drop in TCR diversity was inversely correlated with overall survival time among patients who died. During treatment, patients who received photon therapy lost naive T cells and TCR diversity and gained effector/memory populations, whereas patients who received proton therapy remained relatively stable.

Spanning cysteine to phenylalanine, the CDR3 consists of 14 amino acids. Only the CDR3 region is kept as DNA, spanning 42 bases read in frame from base 1. CDR1 is given as SEHNR and CDR2 as FQNEAQ, both from the germline V gene (reference sequence). The V end loses 10 bases and the J end loses 2 bases, and a stretch of 17 bases separates them. This clone was detected only once. The clone's antigen remains unknown. Base qualities are not recorded, but no much larger clone differs from it by a single base. Library method: the immunoSEQ multiplex PCR assay. T cell repertoires were profiled with deep sequencing of rearranged TCR beta loci together with multiparametric flow cytometry. Not all clones reach the TCRdb copy of this immuneACCESS table, which keeps in-frame sequences only. Checked studies attribute under half of the gap to unresolved V genes and leave the rest unexplained. The sample profile shows tens of thousands of clones; 65% to 90% of them were found once. The ten most abundant clones make up approximately 2% of the sample.

The receptor's source is a man aged 35-49 years with gastric cancer. This specimen consisted of peripheral blood, obtained from a patient treated with photon-based radiotherapy. Rearrangement joined TRBV7-9 to TRBJ1-2, with no D gene named confidently. Here is the DNA: TGTGCCATCCTTCGCTCGGTTCCGAACTATGGCTACACCTTC. The translation is CAILRSVPNYGYTF.